The rows below give T cell receptor beta chains drawn from one sample of a study of shared clonotypes between healthy human individuals. The method was immunoSEQ multiplex PCR; TCRdb's version includes in-frame clones alone and lacks a portion of them. The sample includes over 750,000 clones, roughly 96% of them seen just once. The sequenced material came from naive CD8+ T cells sorted from blood. Source of these receptors: a man aged 25 to 45 in good health. Each CDR3 is given with its conserved first and last residue. The order of the fields is CDR3 protein, V gene, clone size. Clone size is shown for a subset of rows, as once, few, many or a class of expanded clone.

CASSGRTPATDTQYF TRBV10-2 .
CASSLEASGTGELFF TRBV5-1 .
CASSVDGGGYYEQYF TRBV9 .
CASSPRTSGRYEQYF TRBV28 .
CASRVGTQEEQYF TRBV27 .
CASSLTVRETQYF TRBV7-6 .
CSARTGAEEYF TRBV20-1 .
CASRGLAGGPSTDTQYF TRBV13 .
CASSAGTAQDLFF TRBV27 .
CASKLQGLYNEQFF TRBV27 .
CASSLSTGGVSLEQYF TRBV27 .
CASSYLAGAYNEQFF TRBV6-6 .
CASSPFRDSSYEQYF TRBV5-1 .
CASGSGLAGVNEQFF TRBV12-5 .
CASSRQLVPYEQYF TRBV6-1 .
CASSQSSPNEQFF TRBV9 .
CASRAGTGSYNEQFF TRBV6-1 .
CASRGSMYEQYF TRBV2 .
CASSLETQSGLYEQYF TRBV7-9 .
CASSPRPTGDTGELFF TRBV7-9 .
CASSPQGTGGDTEAFF TRBV18 .
CASSFGTAGFYGYTF TRBV27 .
CASSWTVAMNTEAFF TRBV7-8 .
CASSPPARVAYGYTF TRBV7-9 once
CSVVLDRAKNNEQFF TRBV29-1 .
CASSRLSGVSYNEQFF TRBV7-6 .
CASSLDSFKETQYF TRBV7-2 .
CRDVSYEQYF TRBV20-1 .
CASIGQGNDEQFF TRBV6-1 once
CASSDTGELFF TRBV9 .
CASRTGSGNTIYF TRBV27 .
CASSLRWAGSYEQYF TRBV11-2 once
CASSEGTSGIFQETQYF TRBV9 .